One and the same sample provided the 13 T cell receptor beta chains below, sequenced in a study of shared clonotypes between healthy human individuals. Libraries were prepared by immunoSEQ multiplex PCR; TCRdb keeps only in-frame clonotypes and omits some of them. Found here are just over 2,000,000 clones, about 95% of them singletons; the top ten hold roughly 0.13%. The sample was naive CD4+ T cells sorted from blood. The subset: CD45RA+ positively selected. These receptor sequences come from a man younger than 35 in good health.

CDR3 loop: CASSLAILAGAQETQYF. The CDR3 DNA sequence: TGTGCCAGCAGCTTAGCAATTCTAGCGGGGGCTCAAGAGACCCAGTACTTC. The rearrangement joins TRBV7-9 to TRBJ2-5; 10 positions agree with TRBD2. V was clipped by 0 bases and J by 2 bases; unmatched bases: 6. This CDR3 has 17 amino acids. CDR1 is SEHNR, CDR2 FQNEAQ, per germline (reference sequence).

This chain joins TRBV6-1 and TRBJ1-5; possible D gene TRBD1, 5 bases. Trimming took 2 bases from V and 9 from J, leaving 8 bases between them. Germline CDR1 is MNHNS and CDR2 is SASEGT. The CDR3 is made up of 12 amino acids. The CDR3 reads CASSERQGPQHF. The CDR3 DNA follows: TGTGCCAGCAGTGAACGTCAGGGGCCCCAGCATTTT.

The chain is built from TRBV2 and TRBJ2-1; no definite D call. This CDR3 spans 14 amino acids. The germline V gene encodes CDR1 SNHLY and CDR2 FYNNEI. Trimming cost V 5 bases and J 6 bases, with 14 bases left between them. The CDR3 DNA sequence: TGTGCCAGCAGTCCCCCGGTGACCCTCAATGAGCAGTTCTTC. The encoded protein is CASSPPVTLNEQFF.

V and J are TRBV5-1 and TRBJ2-1; 12 positions match TRBD2. The CDR3 is 16 amino acids. V shed 4 bases and J 6 bases; nucleotides not matched to a gene: 8. The germline V gene has CDR1 SGHRS and CDR2 YFSETQ. In DNA, the CDR3 is TGCGCCAGCAGCCGACTAGCGGGAGAGGGCGCCAATGAGCAGTTCTTC. This translates into CASSRLAGEGANEQFF.

The chain couples TRBV18 to TRBJ2-2; 7 bases are a match to TRBD2. Germline V CDR1 and CDR2: KGHSH, LQKENI. V shed 5 bases and J 2 bases; nucleotides not matched to a gene: 8. This CDR3 is built from 16 residues. The DNA of the CDR3 is TGTGCCAGCTCATCCTCGGGAGGAATCAACACCGGGGAGCTGTTTTTT. It translates to CASSSSGGINTGELFF.

This clone was observed once. The chain recombines TRBV5-1 with TRBJ1-6, with D perhaps TRBD1 (6 bases). Trimming cost V 5 bases and J 5 bases, with 8 bases left between them. This CDR3 is built from 13 residues. The germline V gene encodes CDR1 SGHRS and CDR2 YFSETQ. CDR3: CASRAGDNSPLHF. The CDR3 nucleotides read TGCGCCAGCAGGGCAGGGGATAATTCACCCCTCCACTTT.

This rearrangement joins TRBV7-9 to TRBJ1-4; D is ambiguous. V was shortened by 5 bases and J by 5 bases, with 18 bases between the two germline ends. The germline V gene has CDR1 SEHNR and CDR2 FQNEAQ (reference sequence). The CDR3 has 16 amino acids. The DNA for the CDR3 is TGTGCCAGCAGCACCGCGGTGCTGGGCCGGAATGAAAAACTGTTTTTT. It translates to CASSTAVLGRNEKLFF.

The CDR3 loop is CASSLGTGNQETQYF. In DNA, the CDR3 is TGTGCCAGCAGCTTGGGGACAGGGAACCAAGAGACCCAGTACTTC. V is TRBV5-6 and J is TRBJ2-5; 8 bases are shared with TRBD1. The V gene's germline CDR1 is SGHDT and CDR2 YYEEEE. The CDR3 sequence is 15 residues long. V gave up 0 bases and J gave up 0 bases; unmatched junction bases: 1.

The chain carries TRBV12-5 and TRBJ2-3; 11 positions match TRBD2. The V and J ends lost 1 base and 0 bases, in that order; junction bases with no gene match: 12. Germline V gives CDR1 LGHNT, CDR2 FRNRAP. The CDR3 has 20 amino acids. The CDR3 nucleotides read TGTGCTAGTGGTTTGGGATCTAAACTAGCGGGAGCCAACAGCACAGATACGCAGTATTTT. It encodes CASGLGSKLAGANSTDTQYF.

This chain connects TRBV7-2 to TRBJ2-5, with 9 bases identical to TRBD1. Germline V gene data show CDR1 as SGHTA and CDR2 as FQGNSA. CDR3 length: 18 residues. J lost 2 bases, V lost 2 bases, and 12 bases had no gene match. The CDR3 sequence: CASSLFSPLQGAQETQYF. The DNA of the CDR3 is TGTGCCAGCAGCTTATTCAGCCCCTTACAGGGGGCACAAGAGACCCAGTACTTC. Full variable domain (remainder filled in from reference TRBV7-2 and TRBJ2-5): GAGVSQSPSNKVTEKGKDVELRCDPISGHTALYWYRQSLGQGLEFLIYFQGNSAPDKSGLPSDRFSAERTGGSVSTLTIQRTQQEDSAVYLCASSLFSPLQGAQETQYFGPGTRLLVL.

A remark on this clone: The sample holds other DNA sequences that translate to the same CDR3. This rearrangement joins TRBV19 to TRBJ1-1; D possibly corresponds to TRBD1 (6 bases). Trimming took off 5 bases at V and 0 bases at J, with 10 bases between the two ends. Germline CDR1 is LNHDA and CDR2 is SQIVND (reference sequence). The CDR3 runs 14 residues. The CDR3 loop reads CASSLTGLNTEAFF. CDR3 DNA: TGTGCCAGTAGTCTGACAGGATTGAACACTGAAGCTTTCTTT.

CDR3 sequence: CAWSAGQGARETQYF. Here the CDR3 DNA reads TGTGCCTGGAGTGCGGGACAGGGGGCGCGAGAGACCCAGTACTTC. The rearrangement links TRBV30 to TRBJ2-5; 12 bases are shared with TRBD1. The CDR3 has 15 amino acids. CDR1 and CDR2 (germline): GTSNPN, SVGIG (reference sequence). After removal of 1 base from V and 4 bases from J, the junction contained 4 bases not matched to a gene.

This clone has a handful of counts. The genes are TRBV6-1 and TRBJ1-5; D remains ambiguous. CDR1 is MNHNS and CDR2 is SASEGT in the germline V gene. The CDR3 is made up of 15 amino acids. V was shortened by 4 bases and J by 3 bases, with 13 bases between the two germline ends. The CDR3 protein is CASSGEHSSNQPQHF. CDR3 bases: TGTGCCAGCAGTGGGGAGCACAGCTCCAATCAGCCCCAGCATTTT.